The 29 T cell receptor beta chains below come from one sample, sequenced in a study of blood T cells in healthy people across ages. PCR was performed a second time for about 6 to 11 cycles using a sample-barcoded 5' primer and a J-beta primer mix. TCRdb re-called the 5' RACE reads through MiXCR, storing one row per CDR3 protein. The sample has about a million distinct CDR3 sequences; roughly 51% are singletons. Sequencing input: blood. These receptors all stem from a woman aged 60 to 75 in good health.

This clonotype was seen a few times. The chain has TRBV7-9 and TRBJ2-7; no clear D gene. Germline assignment: CDR1 SEHNR and CDR2 FQNEAQ (reference sequence). The CDR3 extends over 14 amino acids. The V and J ends lost 1 base and 2 bases respectively, with 9 bases between them. As DNA, the CDR3 is TGTGCCAGCAGCTTAGGAACAGTTCCCTACGAGCAGTACTTC. It is translated as CASSLGTVPYEQYF.

This chain links TRBV6-5 with TRBJ1-2, with 7 bases matching TRBD1. The CDR3 runs 11 residues. Losses at the gene ends were 8 bases for V and 5 bases for J; bases not matched to a gene: 2. Germline lookup yields CDR1 MNHEY and CDR2 SVGAGI. The CDR3 reads CASGTEYGYTF. CDR3 bases: TGTGCCAGCGGGACAGAGTATGGCTACACCTTC.

For the CDR3, the DNA is TGTGCCAGCAGCTTCCCGGGGCTAGCGGGAGGGCGGACCAAAGAGACCCAGTACTTC. The encoded protein is CASSFPGLAGGRTKETQYF. This chain joins TRBV28 and TRBJ2-5; 12 nucleotides align to TRBD2. The CDR3 length is 19 residues. Germline V gene data show CDR1 as MDHEN and CDR2 as SYDVKM. V shed 6 bases and J 3 bases; nucleotides not matched to a gene: 17.

The rearrangement uses TRBV6-6 and TRBJ2-3; D ambiguous. The CDR3 sequence is 16 residues long. Looked up from germline, CDR1 is MNHNY and CDR2 is SVGAGI (reference sequence). The germline V and J ends were trimmed by 6 bases and 0 bases, with 16 bases remaining between them. CDR3 loop: CASSSPAEPSTDTQYF. CDR3 DNA sequence: TGTGCCAGCAGCTCCCCAGCCGAGCCCAGCACAGATACGCAGTATTTT.

In its sample, this clonotype was seen a few times. The V call is TRBV4-1, the J call TRBJ1-1, with 7 positions matching TRBD1. Germline V CDR1 and CDR2: MGHRA, YSYEKL. The V gene end was trimmed by 4 bases and the J gene end by 10 bases; junction bases not matched to a gene: 12. This CDR3 has 14 amino acids. The CDR3 DNA reads as TGCGCCAGCAGCCCCCCGGGACAGAAGAAGGGAGCTTTCTTT. Translated: CASSPPGQKKGAFF.

V gene TRBV10-3 combines with J gene TRBJ1-2; a weak D match, TRBD1 (6 bases). Trimming removed 11 bases from V and 3 bases from J, with 13 bases in between. Germline V gene data show CDR1 as ENHRY and CDR2 as SYGVKD. The CDR3 covers 12 residues. The CDR3 DNA reads as TGTGCCGTGGGGGCTAGGGACTATGGCTACACCTTC. As protein: CAVGARDYGYTF.

The CDR3 reads CASSRSSATNEKLFF. The CDR3 DNA reads as TGTGCCAGCTCACGCTCTAGCGCAACTAATGAAAAACTGTTTTTT. The chain is built from TRBV18 and TRBJ1-4; no clear D. There are 15 residues in the CDR3. The germline gives CDR1 KGHSH, CDR2 LQKENI. Deletions cut 4 bases from V and 0 bases from J, with 9 bases between. The full variable domain, rest sourced from reference TRBV18 and TRBJ1-4, is NAGVMQNPRHLVRRRGQEARLRCSPMKGHSHVYWYRQLPEEGLKFMVYLQKENIIDESGMPKERFSAEFPKEGPSILRIQQVVRGDSAAYFCASSRSSATNEKLFFGSGTQLSVL.

The rearrangement joins TRBV20-1 to TRBJ1-1, with 7 nucleotides matching TRBD1. Germline-derived CDR1 and CDR2 are DFQATT and SNEGSKA (reference sequence). Losses at the gene ends were 7 bases for V and 7 bases for J; bases not matched to a gene: 9. The CDR3 extends over 12 amino acids. CDR3 in amino acids: CSVGQARGEAFF. CDR3 DNA sequence: TGCAGTGTCGGACAGGCCAGGGGTGAAGCTTTCTTT.

About this clonotype: A much larger clonotype is one base distant, so this may be a read error. The V gene is TRBV9, the J gene TRBJ2-7; 7 bases fit TRBD1. Germline V gives CDR1 SGDLS, CDR2 YYNGEE. Trimming at V came to 3 bases and at J to 6 bases, leaving 9 bases not matched to a gene. The CDR3 has 14 amino acids. CDR3 nucleotides: TGTGCCAGCAGCGCCGGACAGGTTAGCTCCGAGCAGTACTTC. Translated, it gives CASSAGQVSSEQYF.

The table lists this clonotype with a few counts. The chain uses TRBV27 and TRBJ2-1, with 11 bases matching TRBD2. Trimming at V came to 4 bases and at J to 9 bases, leaving 8 bases not matched to a gene. The CDR3 extends over 15 amino acids. Germline V gene lookup returns CDR1 MNHEY and CDR2 SMNVEV (reference sequence). As DNA, the CDR3 is TGTGCCAGCAGTTCGGGGACTAGCGGTTTAGCTGAGCAGTTCTTC. This gives the protein CASSSGTSGLAEQFF.

This clonotype came up a few times. The J gene is TRBJ1-5, the V gene TRBV7-2; D unresolved. Trimming pared 4 bases from V and 7 bases from J, leaving 17 bases between. The CDR3 is 15 amino acids. Germline V lookup: CDR1 SGHTA, CDR2 FQGNSA. CDR3 in DNA: TGTGCCAGCAGCTACTCGGTAGGGTTAAACCAGCCCCAGCATTTT. It yields the protein CASSYSVGLNQPQHF. Full variable domain (missing parts from reference TRBV7-2 and TRBJ1-5): GAGVSQSPSNKVTEKGKDVELRCDPISGHTALYWYRQSLGQGLEFLIYFQGNSAPDKSGLPSDRFSAERTGGSVSTLTIQRTQQEDSAVYLCASSYSVGLNQPQHFGDGTRLSIL.

This rearrangement joins TRBV6-5 to TRBJ2-6; tentative D call: TRBD1 (5 bases). The CDR3 spans 17 residues. The germline gives CDR1 MNHEY, CDR2 SVGAGI. Between the trimmed V and J ends, which lost 2 bases and 0 bases, there was a span of 11 bases. The CDR3 nucleotides read TGTGCCAGCAGTTACGGGTCAGGGCCCTCTGGGGCCAACGTCCTGACTTTC. Protein sequence: CASSYGSGPSGANVLTF.

The chain employs TRBV5-1 and TRBJ2-5; D is unclear. The CDR3 sequence is 11 residues long. V dropped 7 bases and J dropped 5 bases, with 9 bases sitting between them. The germline gives CDR1 SGHRS, CDR2 YFSETQ. The CDR3 DNA reads as TGCGCCAGCGCGGAGCTGGAGACCCAGTACTTC. Its protein product is CASAELETQYF.

There are a few counts of this clonotype. The V and J genes are TRBV28 and TRBJ2-7; D is undetermined. CDR1 and CDR2 (germline): MDHEN, SYDVKM. This CDR3 comprises 13 residues. Trimming cost V 4 bases and J 2 bases, with 9 bases left between them. The CDR3 bases are TGTGCCAGCAGTTCCCGGGTTGCCTACGAGCAGTACTTC. It yields the protein CASSSRVAYEQYF.

The J gene is TRBJ1-1, the V gene TRBV29-1; D is uncertain. CDR3 size: 14 residues. V lost 0 bases to trimming and J lost 1 base, with 9 bases between them. The germline gives CDR1 SQVTM, CDR2 ANQGSEA. CDR3 in amino acids: CSVEEELRNTEAFF. DNA of the CDR3: TGCAGCGTTGAAGAGGAACTCAGGAACACTGAAGCTTTCTTT.

This clonotype appeared a few times. The gene calls are TRBV28 and TRBJ2-3; D perhaps matches TRBD2 (6 bases). The CDR3 sequence is 14 residues long. Germline loops: CDR1 MDHEN, CDR2 SYDVKM. Trimming took off 8 bases at V and 4 bases at J, with 16 bases between the two ends. This chain's CDR3 is CASRKTGVSDTQYF. CDR3 in DNA: TGTGCCAGCCGAAAAACGGGAGTCTCAGATACGCAGTATTTT.

The V gene is TRBV3-1, the J gene TRBJ2-4; 8 bases map to TRBD2. CDR1 is LGHDT and CDR2 is YNNKEL in the germline V gene (reference sequence). J was trimmed by 0 bases and V by 1 base; bases with no gene match: 23. This CDR3 is 23 amino acids long. CDR3 DNA sequence: TGTGCCAGCAGCCAAGCTTTGACTAGCGCCCCTCGGCGCATGGTTCGAGCCAAAAACATTCAGTACTTC. This codes for CASSQALTSAPRRMVRAKNIQYF.

This clonotype turned up a few times. This sequence joins TRBV7-2 and TRBJ2-7; TRBD2 is a possible D gene (6 bases). Germline V gene lookup returns CDR1 SGHTA and CDR2 FQGNSA. The ends were cut back, 5 bases at V and 4 bases at J, with 15 bases in the middle. The CDR3 is 14 residues long. DNA of the CDR3: TGTGCCAGCAGCGGGGGGTCAAGGGCATACGAGCAGTACTTC. This gives the protein CASSGGSRAYEQYF.

This rearrangement joins TRBV6-6 to TRBJ2-6; TRBD1 matches 7 bases. Germline V gene sequence: CDR1 MNHNY, CDR2 SVGAGI (reference sequence). V shed 7 bases, J shed 2 bases, and the junction held 2 bases outside the gene matches. The CDR3 is made up of 14 amino acids. In nucleotides, the CDR3 is TGTGCCAGCAAACAGGGGACTGGGGCCAACGTCCTGACTTTC. Its translation is CASKQGTGANVLTF.

This clonotype was seen a few times. This chain uses TRBV2 with TRBJ2-5, with 12 bases matching TRBD2. Trimming took 7 bases from V and 11 from J; bases not matched to a gene: 14. This CDR3 is 15 amino acids long. In germline, CDR1 is SNHLY, CDR2 FYNNEI. In DNA, the CDR3 is TGTGCCAGCAACATACTAGCGGGAGGAGGCAATGAGCAGTACTTC. Translation: CASNILAGGGNEQYF.

In nucleotides, the CDR3 is TGTGCCACCAGTGATTTCGCCGGAAACAATGAGCAGTTCTTC. Translation: CATSDFAGNNEQFF. The chain couples TRBV24-1 to TRBJ2-1; D uncertain. CDR3 length: 14 residues. V was clipped by 1 base and J by 5 bases, with 8 bases between them. Germline assignment: CDR1 KGHDR and CDR2 SFDVKD.

This clonotype occurred a few times. This chain connects TRBV15 to TRBJ2-7; D might be TRBD2 (6 bases). Germline V gene data show CDR1 as LNHNV and CDR2 as YYDKDF (reference sequence). The CDR3 runs to 15 residues. Trimming took off 0 bases at V and 2 bases at J, with 11 bases between the two ends. The CDR3 here is CATSRDGGDAYEQYF. The CDR3 DNA sequence: TGTGCCACCAGCAGAGATGGCGGGGATGCCTACGAGCAGTACTTC.

This chain connects TRBV2 to TRBJ2-5, with 9 bases identical to TRBD1. From germline, CDR1 is SNHLY and CDR2 FYNNEI. V lost 8 bases and J lost 13; bases outside the gene matches: 11. This CDR3 contains 12 residues. The CDR3 loop is CASFYAGTGPYF. The CDR3 coding sequence is TGTGCCAGCTTTTACGCCGGGACAGGGCCGTACTTC. Filled out from reference TRBV2 and TRBJ2-5, the complete variable domain reads EPEVTQTPSHQVTQMGQEVILRCVPISNHLYFYWYRQILGQKVEFLVSFYNNEISEKSEIFDDQFSVERPDGSNFTLKIRSTKLEDSAMYFCASFYAGTGPYFGPGTRLLVL.

This clonotype came up many times. The chain carries TRBV9 and TRBJ1-6; TRBD1 agrees at 7 bases. CDR3 length equals 17 residues. Per the germline V gene, CDR1 is SGDLS and CDR2 is YYNGEE. J was trimmed by 7 bases and V by 0 bases; bases with no gene match: 10. Written as DNA, the CDR3 is TGTGCCAGCAGCGTAGGACCCGACAGGGTTGAAAATTCACCCCTCCACTTT. This codes for CASSVGPDRVENSPLHF.

The rearrangement joins TRBV29-1 to TRBJ2-3; D may correspond to TRBD1 or TRBD2 (5 bases each). The CDR3 sequence is 13 residues long. Germline V CDR1 and CDR2: SQVTM, ANQGSEA. V was trimmed by 4 bases and J by 3 bases, leaving 11 bases between them. CDR3 sequence: CSVASGPTDTQYF. The CDR3 DNA reads as TGCAGCGTTGCCTCGGGACCGACAGATACGCAGTATTTT.

The rearrangement links TRBV11-2 to TRBJ2-7; TRBD2 aligns across 7 bases. The V gene's germline CDR1 is SGHAT and CDR2 FQNNGV. The J segment lost 4 bases and the V segment lost 5 bases, leaving 11 bases of the junction unmatched. This CDR3 contains 15 residues. In DNA form, the CDR3 reads TGTGCCAGCAGCCCGGTCGGGCTAGCGGAGTACGAGCAGTACTTC. This codes for CASSPVGLAEYEQYF.

The V and J genes are TRBV28 and TRBJ2-7, with TRBD2 matching over 8 bases. This CDR3 is built from 16 residues. Germline assignment: CDR1 MDHEN and CDR2 SYDVKM. V dropped 1 base and J dropped 3; count of bases not matched to a gene: 8. CDR3 DNA sequence: TGTGCCAGCAGTTTATCTTGGACTAGCAGACACTACGAGCAGTACTTC. Amino acids: CASSLSWTSRHYEQYF. The full variable domain, completed using reference TRBV28 and TRBJ2-7, is DVKVTQSSRYLVKRTGEKVFLECVQDMDHENMFWYRQDPGLGLRLIYFSYDVKMKEKGDIPEGYSVSREKKERFSLILESASTNQTSMYLCASSLSWTSRHYEQYFGPGTRLTVT.

The rearrangement uses TRBV20-1 and TRBJ2-7, with 8 nucleotides matching TRBD2. Germline CDR1 DFQATT, CDR2 SNEGSKA (reference sequence). The CDR3 runs 15 residues. The V and J ends lost 1 base and 5 bases, in that order; junction bases with no gene match: 10. The CDR3 nucleotides are TGCAGTGCTAGAGGTCCGGGAGGGCGAAGGAACGAGCAGTACTTC. Translating gives CSARGPGGRRNEQYF.

The chain couples TRBV28 to TRBJ2-1, with 10 bases identical to TRBD1. This CDR3 is 16 amino acids long. J gave up 7 bases and V 3 bases, and 9 bases lay outside the gene matches. Germline CDR1 MDHEN, CDR2 SYDVKM. The CDR3 region has the DNA TGTGCCAGCAGTTTGGGAGTGGGACAGGGGTTGAATGAGCAGTTCTTC. It translates to CASSLGVGQGLNEQFF. The full variable domain, with the rest looked up from reference TRBV28 and TRBJ2-1, is DVKVTQSSRYLVKRTGEKVFLECVQDMDHENMFWYRQDPGLGLRLIYFSYDVKMKEKGDIPEGYSVSREKKERFSLILESASTNQTSMYLCASSLGVGQGLNEQFFGPGTRLTVL.